One and the same sample provided the 2 T cell receptor beta chains below, sequenced in a study of preoperative IRX-2 immunotherapy in early breast cancer. Generated by immunoSEQ multiplex PCR, the TCRdb table keeps only in-frame clones and is missing some. This sample has tens of thousands of clones; approximately 83% occur once, and the top ten carry 3.2%. Sample treatment: preoperative locoregional IRX-2 cytokine immunotherapy. The specimen was taken from a patient treated with IRX-2 immunotherapy. These receptors were taken from a human donor with breast cancer.

The chain recombines TRBV11-3 with TRBJ2-1; TRBD1 aligns across 7 bases. V was pared by 5 bases and J by 10 bases, with 14 bases of the junction left unmatched. Germline assignment: CDR1 SGHNT and CDR2 YENEEA. This CDR3 region has 15 residues. The CDR3 sequence: CASSQVPGGDEEQFF. The CDR3 bases are TGTGCCAGCAGCCAAGTCCCAGGGGGAGACGAAGAGCAGTTCTTC.

V is TRBV7-1 and J is TRBJ1-1, with D unclear. TRBV7-1 is annotated as an ORF whose role is uncertain. The CDR3 covers 13 residues. Trimming took 6 bases from V and 6 from J, leaving 14 bases between them. The CDR3 DNA reads TGTGCCAGCAGATTCAGCGTGGTTTCTGAAGCTTTCTTT. Amino acids: CASRFSVVSEAFF.